The 8 T cell receptor beta chains below come from one sample, sequenced in a study of shared clonotypes between healthy human individuals. Produced via immunoSEQ multiplex PCR; TCRdb's table is partial and in-frame only. The sample lists millions of clones; approximately 94% were seen once. Naive CD8 cells lacked CD45RO, underwent positive selection for CCR7 and left out terminally differentiated effector memory CD45RA+ cells. Sequenced: naive CD8+ T cells sorted from blood. The receptor set was obtained from a man aged 18 to 30 in good health.

This chain uses TRBV19 with TRBJ1-5; D might be TRBD1 (5 bases). V was shortened by 4 bases and J by 2 bases, with 6 bases between the two germline ends. The CDR3 extends over 13 amino acids. Per germline, CDR1 LNHDA and CDR2 SQIVND (reference sequence). The CDR3 nucleotides read TGTGCCAGTAGTAAAGGGGGCAATCAGCCCCAGCATTTT. Amino acid sequence: CASSKGGNQPQHF.

This sequence joins TRBV5-6 and TRBJ1-4; 7 nucleotides match TRBD1. Germline assignment: CDR1 SGHDT and CDR2 YYEEEE. Trimming at V came to 4 bases and at J to 5 bases, leaving 11 bases not matched to a gene. The CDR3 contains 16 residues. CDR3 protein: CASSRIGTVLNEKLFF. CDR3 DNA sequence: TGTGCCAGCAGCCGAATAGGGACAGTTTTAAATGAAAAACTGTTTTTT. Full variable domain (missing parts from reference TRBV5-6 and TRBJ1-4): DAGVTQSPTHLIKTRGQQVTLRCSPKSGHDTVSWYQQALGQGPQFIFQYYEEEERQRGNFPDRFSGHQFPNYSSELNVNALLLGDSALYLCASSRIGTVLNEKLFFGSGTQLSVL.

This clone has a single count. The chain has TRBV7-2 and TRBJ2-1; 8 bases are shared with TRBD1. This CDR3 comprises 15 residues. Losses at the gene ends were 2 bases for V and 5 bases for J; bases not matched to a gene: 5. Germline V gene lookup returns CDR1 SGHTA and CDR2 FQGNSA. The CDR3 loop is CASSLPGTGHNEQFF. CDR3 DNA sequence: TGTGCCAGCAGCTTACCCGGGACAGGCCACAATGAGCAGTTCTTC.

This rearrangement joins TRBV2 to TRBJ2-7; 9 nucleotides line up with TRBD2. V lost 0 bases to trimming and J lost 2 bases; unmatched junction nucleotides: 11. Germline CDR1 reads SNHLY; CDR2 reads FYNNEI. The CDR3 covers 18 residues. The CDR3 DNA reads as TGTGCCAGCAGTGAAGCAAGAGTAGCGGGGGACCTAACCTACGAGCAGTACTTC. It is translated as CASSEARVAGDLTYEQYF.

The chain couples TRBV7-3 to TRBJ2-1; TRBD2 agrees at 7 bases. CDR3 length equals 15 residues. The ends lost 0 bases at V and 5 bases at J; junction bases unmatched: 4. Germline V lookup: CDR1 SGHTA, CDR2 FQGTGA. CDR3 nucleotides: TGTGCCAGCAGCTTAACCGGGACTACGGACAATGAGCAGTTCTTC. Residues: CASSLTGTTDNEQFF.

The chain combines TRBV6-1 with TRBJ2-5; TRBD2 might be the D (5 bases). Germline V gene data show CDR1 as MNHNS and CDR2 as SASEGT. CDR3 length equals 14 residues. Between the trimmed V and J ends, which lost 2 bases and 5 bases, there was a span of 12 bases. This CDR3 is CASSESWTGETQYF. Here the CDR3 DNA reads TGTGCCAGCAGTGAATCCTGGACGGGGGAGACCCAGTACTTC.

This clone was detected only once. The rearrangement uses TRBV4-1 and TRBJ2-6; D remains unclear. V was pared by 1 base and J by 0 bases, with 7 bases between. The CDR3 covers 16 residues. Germline values: CDR1 MGHRA, CDR2 YSYEKL. The CDR3 DNA sequence: TGCGCCAGCAGCCAAGGTCGGCTCTCTGGGGCCAACGTCCTGACTTTC. Translation: CASSQGRLSGANVLTF.

The chain recombines TRBV7-9 with TRBJ1-1; perhaps TRBD1 as D (6 bases). The CDR3 runs 15 residues. In germline, CDR1 is SEHNR, CDR2 FQNEAQ (reference sequence). V shed 2 bases and J shed 7 bases, with 17 bases lying between them. CDR3 bases: TGTGCCAGCAGCTTACATGGGGCCCAGGGGCTTGAAGCTTTCTTT. This translates into CASSLHGAQGLEAFF.